Reported below is one TCR beta chain. This sample is drawn from a study of T cell changes during pregnancy in multiple sclerosis. Measured with immunoSEQ multiplex PCR; TCRdb has only the in-frame clones, and not every one. Found here are tens of thousands of clones, about 91% of them singletons; the top ten hold around 1.8%. The CDR3 runs 19 residues. CDR1 MRHNA and CDR2 SNTAGT come from the germline V gene. V dropped 7 bases and J dropped 0; count of bases not matched to a gene: 13. The TCR was taken from a female donor in good health, enrolled as a control in a pregnancy study. Sample: peripheral blood, taken in the first trimester of pregnancy. The V call is TRBV6-4, the J call TRBJ2-5; 14 bases line up with TRBD2. Written as DNA, the CDR3 is TGTGCCAGCAACATAACCGGGACTAGCGGGGGCTTGTACCAAGAGACCCAGTACTTC. This encodes CASNITGTSGGLYQETQYF.